The subject of this entry is one T cell receptor (beta chain). Antigen specificity is unknown. TCRdb redid the calling of the RT-PCR reads with MiXCR, one entry per CDR3 protein. The table shows about 13,000 distinct CDR3 sequences, with 84% occurring only once. The length of the CDR3 is 11 residues. V was shortened by 4 bases and J by 7 bases, with 8 bases between the two germline ends. The germline gives CDR1 LNHDA, CDR2 SQIVND (reference sequence). The source of the sample is a study of yellow fever vaccine responses in identical twins. Study-level results: Reportedly, the response of twins' T cells to the vaccine seemed partly convergent, partly personalized.

The specimen was T cells from blood (PBMCs), unsorted or a sorted subset (not recorded which), collected before or after yellow fever vaccination (not recorded which). The source is a woman between 18 and 29 years old who received the yellow fever vaccine. The gene calls are TRBV19 and TRBJ2-7, with a weak D call TRBD1 (6 bases). CDR3 loop: CASSNRVEQYF. CDR3 bases: TGTGCCAGTAGTAACAGGGTAGAGCAGTACTTC.